What follows is one T cell receptor beta chain and its context. Its specificity is not known. Sequencing used immunoSEQ multiplex PCR; TCRdb keeps in-frame clones, though not all of them. The table has some 80,000 clones, 86% seen once. Trimming left V 6 bases short and J 2 bases short, with 10 bases between. Per germline, CDR1 SGHAT and CDR2 FQNNGV. This CDR3 has 13 amino acids. It was autoimmune disease history or systemic immunosuppression that excluded patients. This entry comes from a study of OX40 agonist ivuxolimab in advanced cancers. General study points: Several nonresponders also turned out to have low normalized T-cell clonal expansion.

This clonotype was sampled from an adult with an advanced solid tumor such as melanoma, head and neck, liver or kidney cancer. V usage is TRBV11-2 and J usage is TRBJ2-5, with a possible D match to TRBD2 (6 bases). The sample consisted of CD4+ or CD8+ T cells sorted from blood, taken in a trial of the OX40 agonist ivuxolimab. CDR3 nucleotide sequence: TGTGCCAGCAGTCTTAGCGGACAAGAGACCCAGTACTTC. It translates to CASSLSGQETQYF.